The 21 T cell receptor beta chains presented below share a single source sample, sequenced in a study of cytomegalovirus exposure and HLA in healthy donors (dated by TCRdb to about 2017). Receptor amplification or capture employed the immunoSEQ multiplex PCR assay. A mixture of 60 forward primers for TCR Vbeta segments and 13 reverse primers for TCR Jbeta segments was used in the multiplex PCR. TCRdb's version of the immuneACCESS table is confined to in-frame rearrangements and falls short of the full clone set. An unresolved V gene accounts for under half of the shortfall where checked; the remainder is of unknown origin. The sample has about 160,000 clones on record, around 75% of them singletons. The ten biggest clones cover around 2.5% of the sample. The sample was PBMCs. The source of these receptors is a female donor in good health and CMV-seronegative.

The J gene is TRBJ1-6, the V gene TRBV11-2; D is unresolved. The V end lost 3 bases, the J end lost 7 bases, and 13 bases lay between the germline ends. Germline loops: CDR1 SGHAT, CDR2 FQNNGV. The CDR3 is 15 amino acids. The CDR3 coding sequence is TGTGCCAGCAGCTTGGCGGCAGCAAGGAATTCACCCCTCCACTTT. Encoded protein: CASSLAAARNSPLHF.

The chain uses TRBV7-8 and TRBJ2-1; the D is unclear. The CDR3 has 15 residues. Trimming shortened V by 5 bases and J by 5 bases, and 16 bases separated the two germline ends. From germline, CDR1 is SGHVS and CDR2 FQNEAQ. Here the CDR3 DNA reads TGTGCCAGCAGCCCTATGTCGGAGAGACACAATGAGCAGTTCTTC. This translates into CASSPMSERHNEQFF.

The V and J genes are TRBV19 and TRBJ2-6, with D perhaps matching TRBD1 (6 bases). Trimming removed 5 bases at V and 2 bases at J, with 19 bases between. CDR3 length: 18 amino acids. Germline assignment: CDR1 LNHDA and CDR2 SQIVND (reference sequence). CDR3 amino acids: CASSGRIGGRPGANVLTF. In DNA, the CDR3 is TGTGCCAGTAGTGGCCGGATAGGGGGTAGGCCTGGGGCCAACGTCCTGACTTTC.

V usage is TRBV30 and J usage is TRBJ2-3; the match to TRBD2 covers 12 bases. The CDR3 totals 15 residues. V was clipped by 0 bases and J by 6 bases; unmatched bases: 4. Germline V gene lookup returns CDR1 GTSNPN and CDR2 SVGIG (reference sequence). CDR3: CAWSVGLAGGDTQYF. The CDR3 bases are TGTGCCTGGAGTGTGGGGCTAGCGGGAGGGGATACGCAGTATTTT.

This chain uses TRBV6-6 with TRBJ1-1; 7 bases align to TRBD1. CDR1 is MNHNY, CDR2 SVGAGI, per germline (reference sequence). The CDR3 is 14 amino acids. V was clipped by 0 bases and J by 4 bases; unmatched bases: 2. The CDR3 here is CASSYSGTATEAFF. In DNA form, the CDR3 reads TGTGCCAGCAGTTACTCGGGGACAGCCACTGAAGCTTTCTTT.

The gene calls are TRBV6-1 and TRBJ2-1; 11 bases fit TRBD2. Germline V gene sequence: CDR1 MNHNS, CDR2 SASEGT. The V segment lost 9 bases and the J segment 6 bases; nucleotides outside the gene matches: 10. CDR3 length equals 15 residues. Here the CDR3 reads CASTPGLAVLNEQFF. The CDR3 DNA reads as TGTGCCAGTACTCCGGGACTAGCGGTTCTCAATGAGCAGTTCTTC.

This chain uses TRBV11-3 with TRBJ2-2; D call uncertain. CDR1 and CDR2 (germline): SGHNT, YENEEA. The CDR3 runs to 12 residues. V was cut by 5 bases and J by 5 bases, with 6 bases left in between. CDR3 amino acids: CASSPETGELFF. The CDR3 DNA sequence: TGTGCCAGCAGCCCAGAAACCGGGGAGCTGTTTTTT.

This chain connects TRBV4-3 to TRBJ1-2; maybe TRBD1 (5 bases). The germline V gene has CDR1 LGHNA and CDR2 YSLEER. V lost 8 bases to trimming and J lost 6 bases, with 22 bases between them. The CDR3 extends over 15 amino acids. CDR3 region: CASQPTSGTGDGYTF. The CDR3, as DNA: TGCGCCAGCCAGCCGACTTCCGGGACGGGAGATGGCTACACCTTC.

This clone was picked up a small number of times. DNA for the CDR3: TGTGCCAGCAGCGGTAGGGGGGGGAGCCCCTACGAGCAGTACTTC. Its protein product is CASSGRGGSPYEQYF. The chain combines TRBV9 with TRBJ2-7; the D gene is possibly TRBD2 (7 bases). The CDR3 extends over 15 amino acids. Germline V CDR1 and CDR2: SGDLS, YYNGEE. With 3 bases removed from V and 2 bases from J, the gap between germline ends came to 15 bases.

The gene calls are TRBV7-2 and TRBJ2-7, with 7 bases lining up with TRBD2. CDR1 is SGHTA, CDR2 FQGNSA, per germline. V lost 5 bases to trimming and J lost 4 bases; unmatched junction nucleotides: 14. The CDR3 totals 16 residues. The CDR3 protein is CASSRLWVGRIYEQYF. In DNA, the CDR3 is TGTGCCAGCAGCCGGCTATGGGTCGGGAGGATATACGAGCAGTACTTC.

The V gene is TRBV19, the J gene TRBJ2-7; TRBD1 matches 7 bases. The CDR3 totals 16 residues. The V and J ends lost 3 bases and 7 bases, in that order; junction bases with no gene match: 15. Per the germline V gene, CDR1 is LNHDA and CDR2 is SQIVND (reference sequence). For the CDR3, the DNA is TGTGCCAGTAGTATTTTGGGGTCCCAAACAGGGGAAGAGCAGTACTTC. This gives the protein CASSILGSQTGEEQYF.

This clone was recorded a few times. The chain couples TRBV2 to TRBJ2-3; a possible D gene is TRBD2 (6 bases). Germline V lookup: CDR1 SNHLY, CDR2 FYNNEI. This CDR3 spans 13 amino acids. V was trimmed by 6 bases and J by 4 bases, leaving 11 bases between them. CDR3 bases: TGTGCCAGCAGCGCAGGGAGGTCAGATACGCAGTATTTT. As protein: CASSAGRSDTQYF.

The chain uses TRBV5-1 and TRBJ2-4; TRBD1 is a possible D gene (6 bases). CDR1 and CDR2 (germline): SGHRS, YFSETQ. V was cut by 7 bases and J by 0 bases, with 11 bases left in between. This CDR3 spans 14 amino acids. CDR3 region: CASQTGLAKNIQYF. In nucleotides, the CDR3 is TGCGCCAGCCAGACAGGCCTAGCCAAAAACATTCAGTACTTC. Filled out from reference TRBV5-1 and TRBJ2-4, the complete variable domain reads KAGVTQTPRYLIKTRGQQVTLSCSPISGHRSVSWYQQTPGQGLQFLFEYFSETQRNKGNFPGRFSGRQFSNSRSEMNVSTLELGDSALYLCASQTGLAKNIQYFGAGTRLSVL.

The V and J genes are TRBV5-5 and TRBJ2-1; D is possibly TRBD2 (6 bases). CDR1 SGHKS and CDR2 YYEKEE come from the germline V gene (reference sequence). The V end was cut by 4 bases, the J end by 14 bases, with 13 bases between. The length of the CDR3 is 11 residues. DNA of the CDR3: TGTGCCAGCAGCCCGTCGGACTATGAGTTCTTC. As protein: CASSPSDYEFF. The variable domain in full, with the rest retrieved from reference TRBV5-5 and TRBJ2-1, is DAGVTQSPTHLIKTRGQQVTLRCSPISGHKSVSWYQQVLGQGPQFIFQYYEKEERGRGNFPDRFSARQFPNYSSELNVNALLLGDSALYLCASSPSDYEFFGPGTRLTVL.

The chain couples TRBV29-1 to TRBJ2-7; tentative D call: TRBD2 (5 bases). Germline lookup yields CDR1 SQVTM and CDR2 ANQGSEA. The V gene lost 3 bases and the J gene lost 0 bases, with 12 bases spanning the gap. CDR3 size: 14 residues. The DNA of the CDR3 is TGCAGCGTTGACGGGGATAATGACTCCTACGAGCAGTACTTC. Translating it yields CSVDGDNDSYEQYF.

The chain couples TRBV6-5 to TRBJ2-6; D is unresolved. The CDR3 contains 15 residues. Germline V gene data show CDR1 as MNHEY and CDR2 as SVGAGI. Trimming removed 2 bases at V and 0 bases at J, with 5 bases between. The CDR3: CASSYGDSGANVLTF. As DNA, the CDR3 is TGTGCCAGCAGTTACGGAGACTCTGGGGCCAACGTCCTGACTTTC.

The chain employs TRBV4-2 and TRBJ2-3; perhaps TRBD1 as D (6 bases). The CDR3 runs 15 residues. The germline V gene encodes CDR1 LGHNA and CDR2 YNFKEQ. Trimming took off 3 bases at V and 1 base at J, with 11 bases between the two ends. CDR3 in DNA: TGTGCCAGCAGCCAGGTGGGGGCGGGCACAGATACGCAGTATTTT. It yields the protein CASSQVGAGTDTQYF.

The chain employs TRBV4-3 and TRBJ1-2; 11 nucleotides match TRBD1. With 5 bases clipped from V and 6 bases from J, the junction kept 8 bases outside the gene matches. The CDR3 consists of 15 residues. The V gene's germline CDR1 is LGHNA and CDR2 YSLEER. The CDR3 DNA sequence: TGCGCCAGCAGCTTCTCCGGGACAGGGGGGGATGGCTACACCTTC. Translation gives CASSFSGTGGDGYTF.

The rearrangement uses TRBV27 and TRBJ2-7; 12 bases map to TRBD1. V trimming: 5 bases; J trimming: 4 bases; junction bases outside the gene matches: 6. Germline V gene data show CDR1 as MNHEY and CDR2 as SMNVEV (reference sequence). The CDR3 runs to 15 residues. Here the CDR3 DNA reads TGTGCCAGCAGTCCTTGGGACAGGGGGCCGTACGAGCAGTACTTC. Translation gives CASSPWDRGPYEQYF.

This CDR3 is CASSQRGGFKEQYF. CDR3 coding DNA: TGTGCCAGCAGCCAACGCGGGGGCTTTAAAGAGCAGTACTTC. The V gene is TRBV4-2, the J gene TRBJ2-7; D might be TRBD2 (7 bases). Trimming took off 2 bases at V and 7 bases at J, with 15 bases between the two ends. CDR1 and CDR2 (germline): LGHNA, YNFKEQ. This CDR3 contains 14 residues.

The chain's CDR3 is CASSPRDTGPYEQYF. In DNA, the CDR3 is TGTGCCAGCAGCCCCCGGGACACAGGACCCTACGAGCAGTACTTC. The V call is TRBV9, the J call TRBJ2-7, with a weak D call TRBD1 (6 bases). V was shortened by 4 bases and J by 2 bases, with 16 bases between the two germline ends. CDR3 length: 15 amino acids. Germline V gene lookup returns CDR1 SGDLS and CDR2 YYNGEE.